This T cell receptor beta chain was sequenced for a study of radiotherapy plus CTLA-4 blockade in lung cancer. Turning to the study itself: Objective responses arose in approximately 20% of patients, and approximately 30% experienced disease control.

This clone has just a few counts. The assay was immunoSEQ multiplex PCR, and TCRdb's table has in-frame clones only and misses some. The sample lists approximately 65,000 clones, around three quarters occurring once. The clonotype comes from a human donor with non-small cell lung cancer who had a complete response to radiotherapy plus ipilimumab. The sequences come from peripheral blood, collected from a patient treated with radiotherapy plus ipilimumab.

The CDR3 DNA follows: TGTGCCAGCAGTTTACCTCTTCGGAGGGAGGGGAGTGAGCAGTACGTC. Residues: CASSLPLRREGSEQYV. V is TRBV28 and J is TRBJ2-7, with 7 nucleotides matching TRBD2. Germline V CDR1 and CDR2: MDHEN, SYDVKM. Trimming at V came to 2 bases and at J to 7 bases, leaving 14 bases not matched to a gene. The CDR3 is 16 residues long.